What follows are 23 T cell receptor beta chains derived from one specimen sequenced in a study of T cells after yellow fever vaccination. TCRdb re-derived calls from the 5' RACE reads in MiXCR, one entry per CDR3 protein. Of approximately 600,000 distinct CDR3 sequences in the sample, 9% to 15% are singletons; the top ten hold 15%. Sample: PBMCs, taken on the day of the yellow fever booster vaccination. The receptors originated from a man aged 25-45 years who received the YFV17D yellow fever vaccine.

The sample holds many counts of this clonotype. This rearrangement joins TRBV20-1 to TRBJ1-5, with TRBD1 as a possible D gene (6 bases). The V gene lost 1 base and the J gene lost 7 bases, with 14 bases spanning the gap. The V gene's germline CDR1 is DFQATT and CDR2 SNEGSKA (reference sequence). This CDR3 is built from 14 residues. CDR3 in DNA: TGCAGTGCTAGAGCTGGTGGGGGCGGGCAGCCCCAGCATTTT. Residues: CSARAGGGGQPQHF.

This clonotype was counted only a few times. The V and J genes are TRBV12-3 or TRBV12-4 and TRBJ2-6, with no clear D. This CDR3 comprises 14 residues. Trimming pared 8 bases from V and 3 bases from J, leaving 11 bases between. The CDR3 DNA is TGTGCCAGCGAACCAGGTGTTGGGGCCAACGTCCTGACTTTC. Its translation: CASEPGVGANVLTF.

This clonotype has a handful of counts. The chain recombines TRBV7-2 with TRBJ2-2, with TRBD2 matching 7 bases. The CDR3 sequence is 15 residues long. The junction had 6 bases not matched to a gene; V was cut back by 3 bases and J by 5 bases. Per the germline V gene, CDR1 is SGHTA and CDR2 is FQGNSA. The CDR3 nucleotides read TGTGCCAGCAGCTTGAAAAAGGGAGGGACCGGGGAGCTGTTTTTT. This encodes CASSLKKGGTGELFF.

The chain is built from TRBV7-9 and TRBJ2-7; 7 nucleotides align to TRBD1. The junction had 14 bases not matched to a gene; V was cut back by 5 bases and J by 4 bases. The CDR3 extends over 16 amino acids. The V gene's germline CDR1 is SEHNR and CDR2 FQNEAQ (reference sequence). CDR3 amino acids: CASSRYLRQGLYEQYF. CDR3 nucleotide sequence: TGTGCCAGCAGCCGGTACCTTCGACAGGGATTGTACGAGCAGTACTTC.

The chain couples TRBV20-1 to TRBJ2-3; weak D call: TRBD2 (5 bases). Germline V gene lookup returns CDR1 DFQATT and CDR2 SNEGSKA (reference sequence). V was shortened by 3 bases and J by 6 bases, with 13 bases between the two germline ends. This CDR3 spans 13 amino acids. This chain's CDR3 is CSASRTASDTQYF. The CDR3 DNA reads as TGCAGTGCTAGTAGGACTGCGTCGGATACGCAGTATTTT.

There are a few counts of this clonotype. The genes are TRBV5-1 and TRBJ1-2; D unresolved. Germline V gene lookup returns CDR1 SGHRS and CDR2 YFSETQ. CDR3 length: 14 amino acids. Trimming cost V 0 bases and J 4 bases, with 10 bases left between them. The CDR3 protein is CASSLGGLVYGYTF. The CDR3 DNA reads TGCGCCAGCAGCTTGGGGGGTTTAGTCTATGGCTACACCTTC.

This clonotype has just a few counts. The chain uses TRBV20-1 and TRBJ2-1; no clear D. Germline V gene sequence: CDR1 DFQATT, CDR2 SNEGSKA (reference sequence). Trimming took off 4 bases at V and 7 bases at J, with 11 bases between the two ends. The CDR3 has 12 amino acids. The CDR3 DNA sequence: TGCAGTGCTACTAAATCCGGAAATGAGCAGTTCTTC. This encodes CSATKSGNEQFF.

This clonotype appeared many times. V usage is TRBV7-2 and J usage is TRBJ2-7, with 9 bases identical to TRBD2. CDR3 length: 15 residues. Germline CDR1 SGHTA, CDR2 FQGNSA. Losses at the gene ends were 2 bases for V and 3 bases for J; bases not matched to a gene: 5. The CDR3 DNA reads TGTGCCAGCAGCTTATATAGCGGGAGTGACTACGAGCAGTACTTC. Translating it yields CASSLYSGSDYEQYF.

This clonotype was recorded a few times. The chain couples TRBV15 to TRBJ1-2, with D unclear. Trimming removed 3 bases at V and 8 bases at J, with 13 bases between. The germline V gene encodes CDR1 LNHNV and CDR2 YYDKDF (reference sequence). The CDR3 consists of 13 residues. CDR3 sequence: CATSRSEAGGYTF. The CDR3 DNA is TGTGCCACCAGCAGGTCGGAAGCGGGCGGCTACACCTTC.

The chain has TRBV20-1 and TRBJ1-5; D ambiguous. CDR3 size: 15 residues. CDR1 is DFQATT and CDR2 is SNEGSKA in the germline V gene (reference sequence). V lost 0 bases and J lost 1, with 10 bases in between. Written as DNA, the CDR3 is TGCAGTGCTAGAGATCCGAGGGAAAGCAATCAGCCCCAGCATTTT. Residues: CSARDPRESNQPQHF.

This clonotype was observed at least ten times. The chain joins TRBV7-8 to TRBJ2-5; D tentatively reads TRBD1 or TRBD2 (5 bases each). The V gene lost 0 bases and the J gene lost 4 bases, with 9 bases spanning the gap. The CDR3 covers 14 residues. Germline V gives CDR1 SGHVS, CDR2 FQNEAQ. This CDR3 is CASSLAWGRETQYF. The CDR3 DNA is TGTGCCAGCAGCTTAGCTTGGGGGAGAGAGACCCAGTACTTC.

This clonotype turned up a few times. The chain recombines TRBV7-9 with TRBJ2-5; D gene uncertain. This CDR3 comprises 11 residues. V was cut by 10 bases and J by 5 bases, with 11 bases left in between. Germline V gives CDR1 SEHNR, CDR2 FQNEAQ (reference sequence). Written as DNA, the CDR3 is TGTGCCACCGCCGTTCGGGAGACCCAGTACTTC. This gives the protein CATAVRETQYF.

The V and J genes are TRBV7-2 and TRBJ1-2; D gene unclear. V was pared by 4 bases and J by 7 bases, with 19 bases between. CDR1 is SGHTA, CDR2 FQGNSA, per germline. There are 15 residues in the CDR3. CDR3: CASSSSREAGSGYTF. The DNA of the CDR3 is TGTGCCAGCAGCTCGTCGCGGGAGGCAGGCTCTGGCTACACCTTC.

The V gene is TRBV5-8, the J gene TRBJ2-2; 10 bases match TRBD2. This CDR3 comprises 16 residues. CDR1 SGHTS and CDR2 YDEGEE come from the germline V gene. V was pared by 5 bases and J by 3 bases, with 7 bases of the junction left unmatched. The CDR3 nucleotides read TGTGCCAGCAGTTTCTCCGGACTAGCGGACACCGGGGAGCTGTTTTTT. Amino acids: CASSFSGLADTGELFF.

This clonotype was picked up a small number of times. The rearrangement uses TRBV7-9 and TRBJ2-5, with D maybe TRBD1 (6 bases). The germline V gene has CDR1 SEHNR and CDR2 FQNEAQ (reference sequence). The germline V and J ends were trimmed by 5 bases and 4 bases, with 17 bases remaining between them. This CDR3 has 15 amino acids. The CDR3 region is CASSPKAGVAETQYF. In nucleotides, the CDR3 is TGTGCCAGCAGCCCCAAGGCAGGGGTAGCAGAGACCCAGTACTTC.

The chain uses TRBV11-2 and TRBJ1-1; D unresolved. The CDR3 loop spans 15 amino acids. The V end was cut by 5 bases, the J end by 1 base, with 14 bases between. CDR1 SGHAT and CDR2 FQNNGV come from the germline V gene. CDR3 region: CASSPSSAPNTEAFF. CDR3 DNA sequence: TGTGCCAGCAGCCCCTCCTCAGCGCCGAACACTGAAGCTTTCTTT.

CDR3 amino acids: CATSRDIRATYEQYF. CDR3 DNA sequence: TGTGCCACCAGCAGAGATATAAGAGCGACCTACGAGCAGTACTTC. J is TRBJ2-7 and V is TRBV15, with D unresolved. Trimming took 0 bases from V and 2 from J, leaving 11 bases between them. The CDR3 is 15 residues long. Germline CDR1 LNHNV, CDR2 YYDKDF (reference sequence).

The chain is built from TRBV5-1 and TRBJ1-5; perhaps TRBD1 as D (5 bases). The CDR3 is 15 amino acids. Germline V gives CDR1 SGHRS, CDR2 YFSETQ. Trimming left V 0 bases short and J 1 base short, with 8 bases between. The CDR3 spells CASSLVGRSNQPQHF. The CDR3 nucleotides read TGCGCCAGCAGCTTGGTGGGACGGAGCAATCAGCCCCAGCATTTT.

This clonotype was detected only once. The V call is TRBV6-1, the J call TRBJ2-3; D is perhaps TRBD1 or TRBD2 (6 bases each). From germline, CDR1 is MNHNS and CDR2 SASEGT. Trimming shortened V by 6 bases and J by 3 bases, and 19 bases separated the two germline ends. The CDR3 totals 16 residues. This CDR3 is CASSTFTGAQTDTQYF. In DNA, the CDR3 is TGTGCCAGCAGCACCTTTACGGGGGCGCAGACAGATACGCAGTATTTT.

In regard to this clonotype: The junction shows a germline mismatch at one end, possibly a read error. This chain connects TRBV20-1 to TRBJ2-1; 7 nucleotides line up with TRBD2. Germline CDR1 and CDR2: DFQATT and SNEGSKA (reference sequence). This CDR3 contains 15 residues. The CDR3 nucleotides are TGCAGCGCCCGGGGCCGGACTAGTGTTTACAATGAGCAGCTCTTC. The encoded protein is CSARGRTSVYNEQLF.

This chain connects TRBV7-2 to TRBJ2-2; 9 bases line up with TRBD2. CDR1 and CDR2 (germline): SGHTA, FQGNSA. V dropped 5 bases and J dropped 6; count of bases not matched to a gene: 10. The CDR3 has 16 residues. The CDR3 DNA follows: TGTGCCAGCAGCCTCGATGCGGGCGGGAGGGCCGGGGAGCTGTTTTTT. Protein sequence: CASSLDAGGRAGELFF.

The rearrangement uses TRBV2 and TRBJ2-3; D remains ambiguous. V lost 1 base to trimming and J lost 2 bases, with 10 bases between them. The CDR3 consists of 15 residues. The germline gives CDR1 SNHLY, CDR2 FYNNEI. The CDR3 nucleotides read TGTGCCAGCAGTGAAGGCGCGTTCCACACAGATACGCAGTATTTT. Translating it yields CASSEGAFHTDTQYF.

The chain joins TRBV28 to TRBJ2-3; 16 nucleotides align to TRBD2. CDR1 is MDHEN and CDR2 is SYDVKM in the germline V gene. CDR3 length: 16 residues. Trimming at V came to 4 bases and at J to 6 bases, leaving 4 bases not matched to a gene. This CDR3 reads CASSWGLAGGLDTQYF. The CDR3 coding sequence is TGTGCCAGCAGTTGGGGACTAGCGGGAGGGCTGGATACGCAGTATTTT.